A single sample is the source of the 29 T cell receptor beta chains below, sequenced in a study of CD8+CD57+ T cells in acquired aplastic anemia. Patients included in sequencing had previously demonstrated CD8+CD57+ cell expansion by flow cytometry. Researchers used genomic DNA as the template to profile TCR beta VDJ and CDR3. MiXCR, run by TCRdb on the reads, gives a single entry per CDR3 protein. The sample yields approximately 200,000 distinct CDR3 sequences, around 50% seen once. Sequenced sample: sorted CD4+, CD8+, or CD8+CD57+ T cells (not recorded which) from PBMCs. The receptor set was obtained from a human donor with aplastic anemia.

The chain links TRBV5-8 to TRBJ1-3; TRBD1 is a possible D gene (5 bases). Germline lookup yields CDR1 SGHTS and CDR2 YDEGEE. The CDR3 loop spans 16 amino acids. Trimming removed 2 bases from V and 2 bases from J, with 14 bases in between. The CDR3, as DNA: TGTGCCAGCAGCTTAGCAGGGATTAAGCCTGGAAACACCATATATTTT. It codes for CASSLAGIKPGNTIYF.

This clonotype was recorded at least ten times. The chain recombines TRBV12-3 or TRBV12-4 with TRBJ1-1; D is unresolved. Trimming shortened V by 5 bases and J by 4 bases, and 8 bases separated the two germline ends. This CDR3 spans 12 amino acids. The DNA for the CDR3 is TGTGCCAGCAGTCGCGGACTCACTGAAGCTTTCTTT. Translation: CASSRGLTEAFF.

The rearrangement links TRBV7-9 to TRBJ2-1, with 7 bases lining up with TRBD2. The CDR3 is made up of 15 amino acids. Trimming took 5 bases from V and 2 from J; bases not matched to a gene: 6. In germline, CDR1 is SEHNR, CDR2 FQNEAQ (reference sequence). The CDR3 DNA follows: TGTGCCAGCAGCGTATCAGCGGGGCCCTACAATGAGCAGTTCTTC. It specifies CASSVSAGPYNEQFF. The variable domain in full, completed from reference TRBV7-9 and TRBJ2-1, reads DTGVSQNPRHKITKRGQNVTFRCDPISEHNRLYWYRQTLGQGPEFLTYFQNEAQLEKSRLLSDRFSAERPKGSFSTLEIQRTEQGDSAMYLCASSVSAGPYNEQFFGPGTRLTVL.

The table lists this clonotype with many counts. The rearrangement links TRBV3-1 to TRBJ2-7, with D possibly being TRBD1 (5 bases). From germline, CDR1 is LGHDT and CDR2 YNNKEL (reference sequence). The ends were cut back, 8 bases at V and 5 bases at J, with 13 bases in the middle. This CDR3 comprises 12 residues. CDR3 sequence reads: CASAAGIDEQYF. The CDR3 nucleotides read TGTGCCAGCGCGGCAGGGATCGACGAGCAGTACTTC.

This clonotype was observed a single time. The chain joins TRBV7-9 to TRBJ1-6; the D gene is possibly TRBD1 (6 bases). The CDR3 sequence is 18 residues long. Germline lookup yields CDR1 SEHNR and CDR2 FQNEAQ (reference sequence). Trimming cost V 2 bases and J 9 bases, with 23 bases left between them. CDR3 coding DNA: TGTGCCAGCAGCTTAACTACCGATTTGCCCGGGGGCGGTTCACCCCTCCACTTT. It yields the protein CASSLTTDLPGGGSPLHF.

This chain connects TRBV15 to TRBJ2-7; maybe TRBD2 (6 bases). Trimming removed 3 bases at V and 1 base at J, with 7 bases between. Germline loops: CDR1 LNHNV, CDR2 YYDKDF (reference sequence). The CDR3 covers 13 residues. The CDR3 coding sequence is TGTGCCACCAGCAGGGGGGGTTCCTACGAGCAGTACTTC. It encodes CATSRGGSYEQYF. Full variable domain (outside the CDR3, taken from reference TRBV15 and TRBJ2-7): DAMVIQNPRYQVTQFGKPVTLSCSQTLNHNVMYWYQQKSSQAPKLLFHYYDKDFNNEADTPDNFQSRRPNTSFCFLDIRSPGLGDTAMYLCATSRGGSYEQYFGPGTRLTVT.

The CDR3 is CASSRPGLAGGRETQYF. CDR3 nucleotide sequence: TGTGCCAGCAGCCGCCCGGGACTAGCGGGGGGGCGAGAGACCCAGTACTTC. The chain uses TRBV3-1 and TRBJ2-5, with 16 bases aligning to TRBD2. V was clipped by 4 bases and J by 4 bases; unmatched bases: 6. CDR1 LGHDT and CDR2 YNNKEL come from the germline V gene (reference sequence). CDR3 length: 17 amino acids.

The rearrangement links TRBV19 to TRBJ1-6, with TRBD1 matching 10 bases. The V and J ends lost 3 bases and 3 bases, in that order; junction bases with no gene match: 2. The CDR3 is 16 amino acids. Germline V gene lookup returns CDR1 LNHDA and CDR2 SQIVND (reference sequence). CDR3 sequence: CASSIRTGGYNSPLHF. The CDR3 DNA reads as TGTGCCAGTAGTATCCGGACAGGGGGCTATAATTCACCCCTCCACTTT.

This sequence joins TRBV7-9 and TRBJ1-1; D is unresolved. V was pared by 4 bases and J by 8 bases, with 11 bases between. From germline, CDR1 is SEHNR and CDR2 FQNEAQ (reference sequence). The CDR3 totals 12 residues. CDR3 sequence reads: CASSSIIPEAFF. The CDR3 DNA reads TGTGCCAGCAGCTCCATTATCCCCGAAGCTTTCTTT. Combining the CDR3 with reference TRBV7-9 and TRBJ1-1 gives the whole variable domain DTGVSQNPRHKITKRGQNVTFRCDPISEHNRLYWYRQTLGQGPEFLTYFQNEAQLEKSRLLSDRFSAERPKGSFSTLEIQRTEQGDSAMYLCASSSIIPEAFFGQGTRLTVV.

The J gene is TRBJ2-1, the V gene TRBV20-1; possible D gene TRBD2, 7 bases. The V gene's germline CDR1 is DFQATT and CDR2 SNEGSKA (reference sequence). The CDR3 length is 15 residues. The V gene lost 3 bases and the J gene lost 3 bases, with 15 bases spanning the gap. The CDR3 loop is CSARGGGQCYNEQFF. The CDR3 nucleotides read TGCAGTGCTAGGGGGGGGGGCCAATGCTACAATGAGCAGTTCTTC.

As for this clonotype: A clone one base away is much larger, so this may be a read error. The chain has TRBV5-1 and TRBJ2-3; D is ambiguous. This CDR3 has 15 residues. Trimming stripped 2 bases from V and 2 bases from J, with 12 bases between. CDR1 is SGHRS and CDR2 is YFSETQ in the germline V gene. The CDR3 DNA sequence: TGCGCCAGCAGCTTATTCGGACGAGACACAGATACGCAGTATTTT. This gives the protein CASSLFGRDTDTQYF.

This clonotype was detected ten times or more. The chain has TRBV4-1 and TRBJ2-6; D gene ambiguous. The CDR3 spans 14 residues. Germline values: CDR1 MGHRA, CDR2 YSYEKL. The ends were cut back, 3 bases at V and 4 bases at J, with 7 bases in the middle. This CDR3 reads CASSHGSGANVLTF. In DNA, the CDR3 is TGCGCCAGCAGCCACGGTTCGGGGGCCAACGTCCTGACTTTC.

V usage is TRBV25-1 and J usage is TRBJ1-2; a weak D match, TRBD1 (5 bases). Germline V gene sequence: CDR1 MGHDK, CDR2 SYGVNS. Trimming shortened V by 6 bases and J by 2 bases, and 19 bases separated the two germline ends. The CDR3 is 16 residues long. The DNA for the CDR3 is TGTGCCAGCAGACTTAGTCAGGGCCCTACCAACTATGGCTACACCTTC. It is translated as CASRLSQGPTNYGYTF.

The chain carries TRBV5-6 and TRBJ2-3; D uncertain. Germline CDR1 SGHDT, CDR2 YYEEEE. The ends were cut back, 4 bases at V and 6 bases at J, with 15 bases in the middle. This CDR3 is 14 amino acids long. The CDR3 DNA reads TGTGCCAGCAGCCTAGGACGCCCCCAGGATACGCAGTATTTT. It yields the protein CASSLGRPQDTQYF.

V is TRBV2 and J is TRBJ2-7; tentative D call: TRBD1 (6 bases). V lost 2 bases, J lost 7 bases, and 12 bases lay in between. The length of the CDR3 is 13 residues. Germline V gives CDR1 SNHLY, CDR2 FYNNEI. In DNA, the CDR3 is TGTGCCAGCAGTGAACAGGGGTATGGGGAGCAGTACGTC. Translation: CASSEQGYGEQYV.

The J gene is TRBJ2-7, the V gene TRBV19, with a possible D match to TRBD2 (5 bases). The CDR3 runs 14 residues. Trimming removed 3 bases from V and 6 bases from J, with 15 bases in between. Germline CDR1 LNHDA, CDR2 SQIVND (reference sequence). This CDR3 reads CASSMRVPLCEQYF. CDR3 coding DNA: TGTGCCAGTAGTATGAGGGTTCCCCTCTGCGAGCAGTACTTC.

The chain joins TRBV2 to TRBJ1-5, with 7 bases lining up with TRBD1. This CDR3 spans 15 amino acids. The J segment lost 5 bases and the V segment lost 4 bases, leaving 8 bases of the junction unmatched. CDR1 and CDR2 (germline): SNHLY, FYNNEI. The CDR3 loop is CASSGLFDRDQPQHF. Written as DNA, the CDR3 is TGTGCCAGCAGTGGCCTGTTCGACAGGGATCAGCCCCAGCATTTT. Drawing the rest from reference TRBV2 and TRBJ1-5, the complete variable domain is EPEVTQTPSHQVTQMGQEVILRCVPISNHLYFYWYRQILGQKVEFLVSFYNNEISEKSEIFDDQFSVERPDGSNFTLKIRSTKLEDSAMYFCASSGLFDRDQPQHFGDGTRLSIL.

To note about this clonotype: A much larger clone differs by one base, so this may be a read error. The chain joins TRBV4-1 to TRBJ1-2; D may be TRBD1 (6 bases). Germline CDR1 and CDR2: MGHRA and YSYEKL. The CDR3 loop spans 12 amino acids. Deletions cut 6 bases from V and 8 bases from J, with 13 bases between. The CDR3 DNA reads as TGCGCCAGCAGAACAGGGACGGGCGGCTACACCTTC. Translation: CASRTGTGGYTF.

This clonotype was seen many times. The V call is TRBV10-2, the J call TRBJ2-2; 9 bases line up with TRBD2. V shed 4 bases and J 8 bases; nucleotides not matched to a gene: 2. The CDR3 totals 13 residues. Germline V gene data show CDR1 as WSHSY and CDR2 as SAAADI. The CDR3 region is CASSATSGGELFF. CDR3 coding DNA: TGCGCCAGCAGTGCCACTAGCGGGGGGGAGCTGTTTTTT.

The J gene is TRBJ2-3, the V gene TRBV24-1; the D is unclear. The CDR3 loop spans 13 amino acids. Trimming removed 0 bases at V and 2 bases at J, with 2 bases between. Germline CDR1 KGHDR, CDR2 SFDVKD. The CDR3 region has the DNA TGTGCCACCAGTGATTTGCTCACAGATACGCAGTATTTT. Residues: CATSDLLTDTQYF.

This clonotype has only a few counts. This chain connects TRBV7-9 to TRBJ1-4; 7 nucleotides align to TRBD1. With 2 bases clipped from V and 0 bases from J, the junction kept 6 bases outside the gene matches. The CDR3 spans 17 residues. Germline values: CDR1 SEHNR, CDR2 FQNEAQ (reference sequence). The CDR3 is CASSLWIGGTTNEKLFF. DNA of the CDR3: TGTGCCAGCAGCTTATGGATAGGGGGCACAACTAATGAAAAACTGTTTTTT.

This chain joins TRBV10-3 and TRBJ2-3; 12 nucleotides match TRBD2. There are 14 residues in the CDR3. CDR1 ENHRY and CDR2 SYGVKD come from the germline V gene. Trimming cost V 6 bases and J 6 bases; bases outside gene matches: 4. The CDR3 region is CAIRLTSGGDTQYF. Written as DNA, the CDR3 is TGTGCCATCAGGCTAACTAGCGGGGGGGATACGCAGTATTTT.

This clonotype was seen at least ten times. The chain carries TRBV5-8 and TRBJ1-1; TRBD1 is a possible D gene (5 bases). The CDR3 contains 15 residues. Germline CDR1 and CDR2: SGHTS and YDEGEE. Trimming pared 3 bases from V and 3 bases from J, leaving 15 bases between. The CDR3 sequence is CASSSAGRGDTEAFF. CDR3 nucleotide sequence: TGTGCCAGCAGCTCGGCGGGGCGTGGGGACACTGAAGCTTTCTTT.

The gene calls are TRBV20-1 and TRBJ1-2; D not certain. The CDR3 runs to 14 residues. CDR1 and CDR2 from the germline V gene are DFQATT and SNEGSKA (reference sequence). The CDR3 reads CSLGEGQANYGYTF. DNA of the CDR3: TGCAGCTTAGGTGAAGGGCAGGCCAACTATGGCTACACCTTC.

There are many counts of this clonotype. CDR3 bases: TGCAGTGCCTCCACCAGGACAGGGGGATACTCTGGAAACACCATATATTTT. It codes for CSASTRTGGYSGNTIYF. The gene calls are TRBV20-1 and TRBJ1-3; 10 positions match TRBD1. Germline V lookup: CDR1 DFQATT, CDR2 SNEGSKA (reference sequence). V gave up 6 bases and J gave up 0 bases; unmatched junction bases: 11. This CDR3 is 17 amino acids long.

Concerning this clonotype itself: At one end the junction does not follow the germline gene, possibly because of a read error. The rearrangement joins TRBV7-9 to TRBJ2-3; D is undetermined. Germline V gene data show CDR1 as SEHNR and CDR2 as FQNEAQ (reference sequence). The CDR3 runs 13 residues. The CDR3 is CASSLVWADTQYF. The CDR3 region has the DNA TGTGCTAGCAGCTTAGTCTGGGCAGATACGCAGTATTTT.

In this sample, this clonotype turned up a few times. The rearrangement joins TRBV28 to TRBJ2-5, with TRBD2 matching 8 bases. V gave up 4 bases and J gave up 4 bases; unmatched junction bases: 11. The germline V gene has CDR1 MDHEN and CDR2 SYDVKM. The length of the CDR3 is 16 residues. Here the CDR3 reads CASSSAGGGAGETQYF. The DNA of the CDR3 is TGTGCCAGCAGTTCCGCCGGGGGGGGGGCAGGAGAGACCCAGTACTTC.

The chain recombines TRBV4-3 with TRBJ1-2, with a possible D match to TRBD1 (5 bases). CDR3 length: 13 residues. Trimming removed 0 bases at V and 7 bases at J, with 9 bases between. The germline CDR1 and CDR2 sequences are LGHNA and YSLEER. CDR3 bases: TGCGCCAGCAGCCAAGATGGGGGGGGTGGCTACACCTTC. Amino acid sequence: CASSQDGGGGYTF.

V and J are TRBV18 and TRBJ1-1; the D gene is possibly TRBD1 (6 bases). This CDR3 has 15 residues. Germline CDR1 reads KGHSH; CDR2 reads LQKENI. Deletions cut 5 bases from V and 4 bases from J, with 17 bases between. CDR3 bases: TGTGCCAGCTCAGGGCAGGGGACGATACCCACTGAAGCTTTCTTT. Protein sequence: CASSGQGTIPTEAFF.